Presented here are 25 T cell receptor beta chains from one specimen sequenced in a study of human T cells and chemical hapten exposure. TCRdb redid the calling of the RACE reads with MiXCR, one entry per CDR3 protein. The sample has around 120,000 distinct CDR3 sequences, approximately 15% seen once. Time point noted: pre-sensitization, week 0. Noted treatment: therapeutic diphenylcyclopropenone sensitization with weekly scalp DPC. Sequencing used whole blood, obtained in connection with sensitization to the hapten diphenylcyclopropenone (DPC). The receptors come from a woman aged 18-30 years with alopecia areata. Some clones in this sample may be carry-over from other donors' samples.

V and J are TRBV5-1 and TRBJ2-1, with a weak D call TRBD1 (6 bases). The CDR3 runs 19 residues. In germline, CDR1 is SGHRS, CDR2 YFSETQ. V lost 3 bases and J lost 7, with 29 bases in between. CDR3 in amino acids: CASSSNLLTMDRARNEQFF. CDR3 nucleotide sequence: TGCGCCAGCAGCTCTAACCTACTCACAATGGACAGAGCCAGGAATGAGCAGTTCTTC. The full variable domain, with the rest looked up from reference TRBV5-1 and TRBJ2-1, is KAGVTQTPRYLIKTRGQQVTLSCSPISGHRSVSWYQQTPGQGLQFLFEYFSETQRNKGNFPGRFSGRQFSNSRSEMNVSTLELGDSALYLCASSSNLLTMDRARNEQFFGPGTRLTVL.

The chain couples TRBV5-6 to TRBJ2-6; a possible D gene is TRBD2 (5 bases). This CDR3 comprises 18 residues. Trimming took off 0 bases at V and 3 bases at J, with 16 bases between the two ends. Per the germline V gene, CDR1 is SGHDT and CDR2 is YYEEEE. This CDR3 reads CASSLGGKESYGANVLTF. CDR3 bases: TGTGCCAGCAGCTTGGGAGGGAAGGAGTCTTATGGGGCCAACGTCCTGACTTTC.

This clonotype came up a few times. CDR3 loop: CASSLRTTEKLFF. DNA for the CDR3: TGTGCCAGCAGCTTGCGGACAACAGAAAAACTGTTTTTT. The rearrangement links TRBV7-9 to TRBJ1-4, with a possible D match to TRBD1 (5 bases). This CDR3 is 13 amino acids long. The germline V gene has CDR1 SEHNR and CDR2 FQNEAQ (reference sequence). Trimming shortened V by 3 bases and J by 8 bases, and 10 bases separated the two germline ends. Together with reference TRBV7-9 and TRBJ1-4, the CDR3 gives the full variable domain: DTGVSQNPRHKITKRGQNVTFRCDPISEHNRLYWYRQTLGQGPEFLTYFQNEAQLEKSRLLSDRFSAERPKGSFSTLEIQRTEQGDSAMYLCASSLRTTEKLFFGSGTQLSVL.

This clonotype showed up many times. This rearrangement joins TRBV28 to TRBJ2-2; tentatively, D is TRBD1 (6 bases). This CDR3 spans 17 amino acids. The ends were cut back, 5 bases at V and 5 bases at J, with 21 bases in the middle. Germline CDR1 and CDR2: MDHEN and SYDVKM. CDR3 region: CASSLYWGPGQTGELFF. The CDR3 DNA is TGTGCCAGCAGTCTTTACTGGGGGCCAGGGCAAACCGGGGAGCTGTTTTTT. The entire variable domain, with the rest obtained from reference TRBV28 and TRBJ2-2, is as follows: DVKVTQSSRYLVKRTGEKVFLECVQDMDHENMFWYRQDPGLGLRLIYFSYDVKMKEKGDIPEGYSVSREKKERFSLILESASTNQTSMYLCASSLYWGPGQTGELFFGEGSRLTVL.

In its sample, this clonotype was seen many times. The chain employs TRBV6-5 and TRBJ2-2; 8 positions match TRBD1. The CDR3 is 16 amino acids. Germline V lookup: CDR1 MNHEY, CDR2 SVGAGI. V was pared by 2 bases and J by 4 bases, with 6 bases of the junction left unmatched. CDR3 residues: CASSYGQGVRTGELFF. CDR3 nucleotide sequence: TGTGCCAGCAGTTACGGACAGGGCGTTCGCACCGGGGAGCTGTTTTTT.

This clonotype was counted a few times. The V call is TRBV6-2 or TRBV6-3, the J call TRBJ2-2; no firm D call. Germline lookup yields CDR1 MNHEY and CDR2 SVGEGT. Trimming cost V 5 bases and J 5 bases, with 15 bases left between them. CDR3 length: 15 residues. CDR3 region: CASSPPTRYTGELFF. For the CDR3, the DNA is TGTGCCAGCAGTCCCCCTACAAGATATACCGGGGAGCTGTTTTTT.

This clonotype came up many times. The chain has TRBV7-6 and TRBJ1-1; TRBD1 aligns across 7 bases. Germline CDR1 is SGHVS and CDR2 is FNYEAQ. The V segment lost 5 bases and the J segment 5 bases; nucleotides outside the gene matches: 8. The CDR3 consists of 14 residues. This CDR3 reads CASSPQGGRTEAFF. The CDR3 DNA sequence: TGTGCCAGCAGCCCCCAGGGGGGGAGAACTGAAGCTTTCTTT. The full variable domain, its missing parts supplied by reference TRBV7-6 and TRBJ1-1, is GAGVSQSPRYKVTKRGQDVALRCDPISGHVSLYWYRQALGQGPEFLTYFNYEAQQDKSGLPNDRFSAERPEGSISTLTIQRTEQRDSAMYRCASSPQGGRTEAFFGQGTRLTVV.

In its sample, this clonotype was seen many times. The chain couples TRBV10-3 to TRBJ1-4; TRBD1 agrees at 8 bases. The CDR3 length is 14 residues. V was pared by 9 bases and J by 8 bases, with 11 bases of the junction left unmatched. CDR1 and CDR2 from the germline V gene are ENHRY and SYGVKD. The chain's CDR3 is CAIDGRQGREKLFF. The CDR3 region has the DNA TGTGCCATAGACGGGAGACAGGGGCGCGAAAAACTGTTTTTT.

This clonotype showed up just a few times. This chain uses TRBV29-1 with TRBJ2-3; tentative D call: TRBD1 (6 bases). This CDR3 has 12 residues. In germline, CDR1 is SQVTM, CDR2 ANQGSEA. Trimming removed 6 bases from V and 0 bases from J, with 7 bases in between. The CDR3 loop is CSVRGSTDTQYF. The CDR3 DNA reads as TGCAGCGTCAGGGGAAGCACAGATACGCAGTATTTT.

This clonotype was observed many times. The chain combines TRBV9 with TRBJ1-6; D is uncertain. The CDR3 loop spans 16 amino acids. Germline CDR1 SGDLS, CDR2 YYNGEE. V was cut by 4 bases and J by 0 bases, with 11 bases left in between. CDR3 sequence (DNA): TGTGCCAGCAGCCCAGGAACTAGCTCCTATAATTCACCCCTCCACTTT. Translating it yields CASSPGTSSYNSPLHF.

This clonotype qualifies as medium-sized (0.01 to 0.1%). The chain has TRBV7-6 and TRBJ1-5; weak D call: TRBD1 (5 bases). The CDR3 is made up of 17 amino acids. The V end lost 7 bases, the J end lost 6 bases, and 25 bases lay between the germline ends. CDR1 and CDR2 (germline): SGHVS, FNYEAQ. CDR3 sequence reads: CASINFTSGRGCQPQHF. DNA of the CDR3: TGTGCCAGCATCAATTTTACGTCGGGTAGGGGTTGTCAGCCCCAGCATTTT.

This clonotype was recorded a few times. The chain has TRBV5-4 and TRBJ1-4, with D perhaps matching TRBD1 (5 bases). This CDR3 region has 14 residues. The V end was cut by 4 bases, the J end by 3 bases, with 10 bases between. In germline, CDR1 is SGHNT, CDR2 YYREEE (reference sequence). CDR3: CASSQGPSNEKLFF. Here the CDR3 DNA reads TGTGCCAGCAGCCAGGGACCGTCTAATGAAAAACTGTTTTTT.

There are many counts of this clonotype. The CDR3 DNA follows: TGCGCCAGCAGCCAAGCGGACAGAAGGAATGAGCAGTTCTTC. This translates into CASSQADRRNEQFF. This chain joins TRBV4-3 and TRBJ2-1, with D possibly being TRBD1 (6 bases). CDR3 size: 14 residues. Trimming removed 1 base from V and 7 bases from J, with 11 bases in between. Germline lookup yields CDR1 LGHNA and CDR2 YSLEER.

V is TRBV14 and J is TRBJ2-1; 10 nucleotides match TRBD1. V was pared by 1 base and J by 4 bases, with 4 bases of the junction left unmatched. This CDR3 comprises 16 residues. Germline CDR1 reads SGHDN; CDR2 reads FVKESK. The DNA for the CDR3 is TGTGCCAGCAGCCAAGCGGGGACAGGGGTTTACAATGAGCAGTTCTTC. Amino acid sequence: CASSQAGTGVYNEQFF.

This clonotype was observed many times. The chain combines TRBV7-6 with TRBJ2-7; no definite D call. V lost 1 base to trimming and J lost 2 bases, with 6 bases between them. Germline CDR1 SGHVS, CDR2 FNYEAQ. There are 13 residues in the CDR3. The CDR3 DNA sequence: TGTGCCAGCAGCTTAGACAGAACCTACGAGCAGTACTTC. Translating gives CASSLDRTYEQYF.

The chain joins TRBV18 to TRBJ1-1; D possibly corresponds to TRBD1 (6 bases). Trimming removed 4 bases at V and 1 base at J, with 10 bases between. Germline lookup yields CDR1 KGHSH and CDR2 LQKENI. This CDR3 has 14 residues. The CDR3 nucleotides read TGTGCCAGCTCACGGGACATCTCGAACACTGAAGCTTTCTTT. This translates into CASSRDISNTEAFF.

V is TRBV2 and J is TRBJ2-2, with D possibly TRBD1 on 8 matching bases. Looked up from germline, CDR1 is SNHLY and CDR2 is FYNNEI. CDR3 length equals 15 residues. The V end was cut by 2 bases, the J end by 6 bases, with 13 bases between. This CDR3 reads CASSEWTGRAGELFF. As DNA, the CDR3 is TGTGCCAGCAGTGAATGGACAGGGAGGGCCGGGGAGCTGTTTTTT.

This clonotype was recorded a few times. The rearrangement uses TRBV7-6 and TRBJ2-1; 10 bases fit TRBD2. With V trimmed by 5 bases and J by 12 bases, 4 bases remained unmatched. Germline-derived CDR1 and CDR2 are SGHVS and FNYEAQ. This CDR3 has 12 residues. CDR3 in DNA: TGTGCCAGCAGCGCTGGACTAGCGGCGCAGTTCTTC. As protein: CASSAGLAAQFF.

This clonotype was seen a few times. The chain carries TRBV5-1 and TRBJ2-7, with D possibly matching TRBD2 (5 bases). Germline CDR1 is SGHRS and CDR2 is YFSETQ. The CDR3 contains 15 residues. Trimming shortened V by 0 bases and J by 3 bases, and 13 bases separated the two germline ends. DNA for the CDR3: TGCGCCAGCAGCTTGGAACGGGGTACCTTCTACGAGCAGTACTTC. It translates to CASSLERGTFYEQYF. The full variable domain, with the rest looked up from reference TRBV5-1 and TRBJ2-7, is KAGVTQTPRYLIKTRGQQVTLSCSPISGHRSVSWYQQTPGQGLQFLFEYFSETQRNKGNFPGRFSGRQFSNSRSEMNVSTLELGDSALYLCASSLERGTFYEQYFGPGTRLTVT.

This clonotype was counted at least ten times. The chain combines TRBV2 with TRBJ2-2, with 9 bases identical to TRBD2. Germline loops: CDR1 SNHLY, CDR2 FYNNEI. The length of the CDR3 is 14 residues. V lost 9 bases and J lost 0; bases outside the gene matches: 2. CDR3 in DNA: TGTGCCAGTCTAGCGGGGTCGAACACCGGGGAGCTGTTTTTT. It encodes CASLAGSNTGELFF.

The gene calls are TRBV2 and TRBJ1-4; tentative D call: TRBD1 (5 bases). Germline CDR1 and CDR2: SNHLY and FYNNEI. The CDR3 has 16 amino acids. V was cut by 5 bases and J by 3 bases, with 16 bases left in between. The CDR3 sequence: CASSKKVAGPNEKLFF. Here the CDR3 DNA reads TGTGCCAGCAGTAAAAAGGTGGCAGGGCCTAATGAAAAACTGTTTTTT.

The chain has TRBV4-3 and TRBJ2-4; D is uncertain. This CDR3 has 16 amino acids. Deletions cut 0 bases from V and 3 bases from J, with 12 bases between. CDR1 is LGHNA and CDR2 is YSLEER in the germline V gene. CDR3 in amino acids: CASSQEDGKNKNIQYF. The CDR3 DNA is TGCGCCAGCAGCCAAGAAGACGGAAAAAACAAAAACATTCAGTACTTC.

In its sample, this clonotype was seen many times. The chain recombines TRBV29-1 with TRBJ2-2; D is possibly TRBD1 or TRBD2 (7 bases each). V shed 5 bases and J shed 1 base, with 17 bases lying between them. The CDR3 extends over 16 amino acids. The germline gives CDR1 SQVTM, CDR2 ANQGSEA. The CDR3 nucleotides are TGCAGCGTTAAGCTCCCCAGGGGGGGGAACACCGGGGAGCTGTTTTTT. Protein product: CSVKLPRGGNTGELFF.

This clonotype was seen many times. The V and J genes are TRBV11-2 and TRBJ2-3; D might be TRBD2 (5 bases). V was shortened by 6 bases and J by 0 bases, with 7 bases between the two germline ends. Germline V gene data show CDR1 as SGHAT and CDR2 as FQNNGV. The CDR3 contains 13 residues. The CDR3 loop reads CASRLESTDTQYF. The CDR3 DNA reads TGTGCCAGCAGACTAGAAAGCACAGATACGCAGTATTTT.

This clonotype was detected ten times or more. The CDR3 DNA sequence: TGTGCTAGTGGTTTGGTTCTGACAGGGTCGAACACTGAAGCTTTCTTT. It yields the protein CASGLVLTGSNTEAFF. This rearrangement joins TRBV12-5 to TRBJ1-1; 7 bases line up with TRBD1. Per the germline V gene, CDR1 is LGHNT and CDR2 is FRNRAP. The CDR3 has 16 residues. Germline trimming cut 0 bases from V and 1 base from J; bases unmatched to any gene: 5.